Below are 24 T cell receptor beta chains sequenced from a single sample in a study of T cells in women clearing cervical HPV infection. The repertoire was sequenced with immunoSEQ multiplex PCR; TCRdb's copy has only in-frame clones and lacks some. The sample has over 20,000 clones; the top ten hold roughly 9%. The sequencing input was blood buffy coat. Receptor source: a woman aged 18 to 75 with a cervical HPV16 infection that either progressed to CIN3+ or cleared (not recorded which).

In terms of frequency, this clone is medium-sized (0.01 to 0.1%). The read ends 3 residues early relative to the CDR3; the germline J gene fills the gap. The gene calls are TRBV20-1 and TRBJ2-3, with 11 bases identical to TRBD2. V trimming: 6 bases; J trimming: 2 bases; junction bases outside the gene matches: 13. CDR1 is DFQATT, CDR2 SNEGSKA, per germline (reference sequence). CDR3 size: 17 residues. The chain's CDR3 is CSAGPSSGGEITDTQYF. The DNA read from the CDR3 is TGCAGTGCCGGGCCGAGTAGCGGGGGGGAGATCACAGATACG.

Comment on this clone: The read falls 3 residues short of the CDR3 end, and the missing part is taken from the germline J gene. This sequence joins TRBV7-2 and TRBJ2-3, with TRBD1 identical over 8 bases. The length of the CDR3 is 15 residues. Germline V CDR1 and CDR2: SGHTA, FQGNSA. V lost 6 bases and J lost 2; bases outside the gene matches: 7. CDR3 DNA, as far as it was read: TGTGCCAGCAGTGTGACAGGGGCCACCACAGATACG. This encodes CASSVTGATTDT. The whole CDR3 reads CASSVTGATTDTQYF.

As for this clone: The read falls 3 residues short of the CDR3 end, and the missing part is taken from the germline J gene. The V call is TRBV4-1, the J call TRBJ2-5; 9 bases are shared with TRBD1. The CDR3 covers 14 residues. The germline gives CDR1 MGHRA, CDR2 YSYEKL. J lost 5 bases, V lost 6 bases, and 7 bases had no gene match. CDR3: CASSRGQGRETQYF. The covered CDR3 bases are TGCGCCAGCAGTCGGGGACAGGGAAGGGAGACC.

Details on this clone: The read comes to an end 3 residues before the CDR3 does, leaving the germline J gene to fill in the end. This chain joins TRBV2 and TRBJ1-2; D perhaps matches TRBD1 (5 bases). Trimming took off 8 bases at V and 0 bases at J, with 13 bases between the two ends. The CDR3 length is 14 residues. Germline V gene data show CDR1 as SNHLY and CDR2 as FYNNEI. The CDR3 DNA, read in part, is TGTGCCAGCGGCAGACAGTTGACTAACTATGGC. This gives the protein CASGRQLTNYG. The full CDR3 is CASGRQLTNYGYTF.

A word on this clone: Relative to the germline gene, one junction end is altered; a read error may explain this. The read terminates 3 residues before the CDR3 end, so the remaining end is supplied by the germline J gene. The V gene is TRBV7-9, the J gene TRBJ2-3; D uncertain. CDR3 length equals 14 residues. Per germline, CDR1 SEHNR and CDR2 FQNEAQ (reference sequence). This CDR3 reads CASSLEGVSDAQYF. CDR3 bases read: TGTGCCAGCAGCTTAGAGGGCGTTTCAGATGCG.

Details on this clone: The observed sequence ends 3 residues before the CDR3 terminus, with the missing tail filled in from the germline J gene. J is TRBJ2-3 and V is TRBV12-3 or TRBV12-4, with 9 nucleotides matching TRBD1. Losses at the gene ends were 6 bases for V and 8 bases for J; bases not matched to a gene: 9. CDR3 length: 14 amino acids. The CDR3 sequence: CASSSGQGSVTQYF. The CDR3 bases that were read are TGTGCCAGCAGCTCGGGACAGGGTAGTGTTACG.

The part of the CDR3 DNA that was read is TGTGCCAGCAGTCCAGGGGCCAGCTCTGGAAACACC. Protein: CASSPGASSGNT. The CDR3 reads in full as CASSPGASSGNTIYF. The V gene is TRBV12-3 or TRBV12-4, the J gene TRBJ1-3; the D gene is possibly TRBD1 (6 bases). The CDR3 end is not reached by the read, which stops 3 residues before it; the germline J gene fills it in. The germline V and J ends were trimmed by 5 bases and 0 bases, with 11 bases remaining between them. The CDR3 is 15 amino acids.

For this clone: The read comes to an end 3 residues before the CDR3 does, leaving the germline J gene to fill in the end. The V gene is TRBV5-1, the J gene TRBJ2-2; no clear D gene. V shed 5 bases and J shed 1 base, with 6 bases lying between them. From germline, CDR1 is SGHRS and CDR2 YFSETQ. CDR3 length equals 13 residues. Incomplete CDR3 DNA: TGCGCCAGCAGTCCAGGGAACACCGGGGAG. Protein: CASSPGNTGE. The full CDR3 protein is CASSPGNTGELFF.

Comments on this clone: The CDR3 extends 3 residues past the end of the read, so its final part is completed from the germline J gene. This chain joins TRBV29-1 and TRBJ1-2; D may be TRBD1 (5 bases). CDR1 and CDR2 from the germline V gene are SQVTM and ANQGSEA. The CDR3 contains 11 residues. The CDR3 bases that were read are TGCAGCGGTGGTTGGGGGGAAGGC. This codes for CSGGWGEG. The whole CDR3 region reads CSGGWGEGYTF.

As concerns this clone: The CDR3 is cut off 3 residues early in the read; its end comes from the germline J gene. The V gene is TRBV30, the J gene TRBJ2-4; 7 bases agree with TRBD1. This CDR3 spans 14 amino acids. Germline-derived CDR1 and CDR2 are GTSNPN and SVGIG (reference sequence). The J segment lost 8 bases and the V segment lost 8 bases, leaving 15 bases of the junction unmatched. The CDR3 sequence: CALKLGRGLDIQYF. Incomplete CDR3 DNA: TGTGCCCTTAAATTGGGTAGGGGGCTAGACATT.

As to this clone: The CDR3 extends 3 residues past the end of the read, so its final part is completed from the germline J gene. The gene calls are TRBV7-6 and TRBJ2-7; 10 bases match TRBD2. The CDR3 has 17 amino acids. CDR1 SGHVS and CDR2 FNYEAQ come from the germline V gene. V trimming: 0 bases; J trimming: 3 bases; junction bases outside the gene matches: 8. CDR3: CASSLAPPSGGNYEQYF. The sequenced part of the CDR3 DNA is TGTGCCAGCAGCTTAGCCCCTCCTAGCGGGGGCAACTACGAG.

A note on this clone: The read is 3 residues too short to cover the CDR3 end, so that end is filled in from the germline J gene. The chain has TRBV2 and TRBJ2-5, with 8 nucleotides matching TRBD2. The CDR3 extends over 14 amino acids. The germline V gene encodes CDR1 SNHLY and CDR2 FYNNEI. V lost 6 bases, J lost 1 base, and 4 bases stayed unmatched. The CDR3: CASRMSGGQETQYF. CDR3 bases read: TGTGCCAGCAGGATGAGCGGGGGCCAAGAGACC.

Of note for this clone: From the germline J gene comes the end of the CDR3, since the read stops 3 residues before it. The gene calls are TRBV4-1 and TRBJ1-2; TRBD1 is a possible D gene (5 bases). The CDR3 consists of 16 residues. V lost 4 bases and J lost 3, with 18 bases in between. Germline V CDR1 and CDR2: MGHRA, YSYEKL. The sequenced part of the CDR3 DNA is TGCGCCAGCAGCCCTCGGGGGAGGGCGTTGGACTATGGC. Its translation: CASSPRGRALDYG. The entire CDR3 sequence reads CASSPRGRALDYGYTF.

Note on this clone: The read is 3 residues too short to cover the CDR3 end, so that end is filled in from the germline J gene. The chain is built from TRBV30 and TRBJ1-2; TRBD1 matches 7 bases. J gave up 3 bases and V 6 bases, and 7 bases lay outside the gene matches. Germline V gene sequence: CDR1 GTSNPN, CDR2 SVGIG (reference sequence). This CDR3 contains 13 residues. CDR3 bases read: TGTGCCTGTACAGGGGTGAAACACTATGGC. Translation: CACTGVKHYG. The complete CDR3 sequence is CACTGVKHYGYTF.

As for this clone: The CDR3 end is not reached by the read, which stops 3 residues before it; the germline J gene fills it in. The chain couples TRBV19 to TRBJ2-1, with TRBD2 identical over 12 bases. CDR3 length: 15 residues. CDR1 and CDR2 (germline): LNHDA, SQIVND (reference sequence). V shed 3 bases, J shed 7 bases, and the junction held 4 bases outside the gene matches. The CDR3 reads CASSILAGGRNEQFF. CDR3 bases read: TGTGCCAGTAGTATCCTAGCGGGAGGGAGGAATGAG.

Partial CDR3 DNA: TGTGCCAGCAGCTTGGATCAGGGAGGCAATCAGCCC. It yields the protein CASSLDQGGNQP. In full, the CDR3 reads CASSLDQGGNQPQHF. The chain couples TRBV7-6 to TRBJ1-5; a weak D match, TRBD1 (5 bases). The read comes to an end 3 residues before the CDR3 does, leaving the germline J gene to fill in the end. This CDR3 region has 15 residues. The V and J ends lost 3 bases and 2 bases respectively, with 11 bases between them. Germline CDR1 and CDR2: SGHVS and FNYEAQ. The whole variable domain, remainder taken from reference TRBV7-6 and TRBJ1-5, is GAGVSQSPRYKVTKRGQDVALRCDPISGHVSLYWYRQALGQGPEFLTYFNYEAQQDKSGLPNDRFSAERPEGSISTLTIQRTEQRDSAMYRCASSLDQGGNQPQHFGDGTRLSIL.

To note about this clone: The read finishes 3 residues shy of the CDR3 end, and the germline J gene is used to complete it. The chain recombines TRBV30 with TRBJ2-1, with 12 positions matching TRBD2. The length of the CDR3 is 17 residues. V lost 1 base to trimming and J lost 0 bases; unmatched junction nucleotides: 4. Germline CDR1 GTSNPN, CDR2 SVGIG (reference sequence). CDR3 region: CAWSGTSGAFSYNEQFF. The part of the CDR3 DNA that was read is TGTGCCTGGAGTGGGACTAGCGGGGCCTTCTCCTACAATGAG. The full variable domain, completed using reference TRBV30 and TRBJ2-1, is SQTIHQWPATLVQPVGSPLSLECTVEGTSNPNLYWYRQAAGRGLQLLFYSVGIGQISSEVPQNLSASRPQDRQFILSSKKLLLSDSGFYLCAWSGTSGAFSYNEQFFGPGTRLTVL.

Details on this clone: The CDR3 end falls 3 residues outside the read, so it is completed with the germline J gene. The chain joins TRBV4-1 to TRBJ2-7, with 7 bases fitting TRBD1. Trimming took 4 bases from V and 1 from J; bases not matched to a gene: 10. The CDR3 is made up of 16 amino acids. Germline V gives CDR1 MGHRA, CDR2 YSYEKL. CDR3 sequence: CASSLRTGYFSYEQYF. Incomplete CDR3 DNA: TGCGCCAGCAGCCTCCGGACAGGATACTTTTCCTACGAG.

Concerning this clone: The CDR3 extends 3 residues past the end of the read, so its final part is completed from the germline J gene. The chain couples TRBV30 to TRBJ2-2; maybe TRBD2 (6 bases). The germline V gene encodes CDR1 GTSNPN and CDR2 SVGIG (reference sequence). The CDR3 length is 14 residues. Trimming stripped 2 bases from V and 6 bases from J, with 13 bases between. Partial CDR3 DNA: TGTGCCTGGAGTCCGACTAGTCTTCCCGGGGAG. Protein sequence: CAWSPTSLPGE. In full, the CDR3 is CAWSPTSLPGELFF.

As regards this clone: The read gets to within 3 residues of the CDR3 end, and the germline J gene fills in the rest. The chain recombines TRBV19 with TRBJ1-5, with 9 bases aligning to TRBD1. The CDR3 totals 17 residues. CDR1 and CDR2 from the germline V gene are LNHDA and SQIVND (reference sequence). Unmatched junction bases numbered 12, after V lost 7 bases and J lost 2 bases. CDR3 region: CASTLLGGQGGNQPQHF. The sequenced part of the CDR3 DNA is TGTGCCAGTACCCTCCTCGGGGGACAGGGTGGCAATCAGCCC. Filled out from reference TRBV19 and TRBJ1-5, the complete variable domain reads DGGITQSPKYLFRKEGQNVTLSCEQNLNHDAMYWYRQDPGQGLRLIYYSQIVNDFQKGDIAEGYSVSREKKESFPLTVTSAQKNPTAFYLCASTLLGGQGGNQPQHFGDGTRLSIL.

With regard to this clone: Sequencing ends 3 residues short of the CDR3 end; the germline J gene provides the rest. V and J are TRBV5-1 and TRBJ1-1, with D perhaps TRBD1 (5 bases). The ends were cut back, 4 bases at V and 3 bases at J, with 22 bases in the middle. Per germline, CDR1 SGHRS and CDR2 YFSETQ. The CDR3 is 17 amino acids. CDR3 DNA (partial): TGCGCCAGCAGCCCCACACAACGGAAACAGGCGGACACTGAA. It translates to CASSPTQRKQADTE. From start to end, the CDR3 is CASSPTQRKQADTEAFF.

A word on this clone: With the read ending 3 residues before the CDR3 end, the germline J gene is used to fill in that end. The rearrangement uses TRBV27 and TRBJ2-7; 8 nucleotides align to TRBD2. After removal of 3 bases from V and 5 bases from J, the junction contained 12 bases not matched to a gene. The CDR3 totals 16 residues. CDR1 is MNHEY, CDR2 SMNVEV, per germline (reference sequence). The sequenced CDR3 bases are TGTGCCAGCAGTTTGGGAATCGGGGGGGTTCTCGACGAG. This gives the protein CASSLGIGGVLDE. The full CDR3 protein is CASSLGIGGVLDEQYF.

The CDR3 sequence is CASSLAPYTGELFF. Incomplete CDR3 DNA: TGTGCCAGCAGCTTAGCCCCTTACACCGGGGAG. The J gene is TRBJ2-2, the V gene TRBV7-2; D unresolved. Read sequence stops 3 residues before the CDR3 end, and the germline J gene provides the missing end. The CDR3 totals 14 residues. V was pared by 0 bases and J by 3 bases, with 5 bases between. Germline CDR1 and CDR2: SGHTA and FQGNSA.

Remarks on this clone: Sequencing ends 3 residues short of the CDR3 end; the germline J gene provides the rest. The J gene is TRBJ1-4, the V gene TRBV19; TRBD1 aligns across 10 bases. V lost 4 bases to trimming and J lost 4 bases; unmatched junction nucleotides: 3. Germline-derived CDR1 and CDR2 are LNHDA and SQIVND (reference sequence). The CDR3 is 15 amino acids. Partial CDR3 DNA: TGTGCCAGTAGTACGCGGGACAGGGGTAATGAAAAA. Residues: CASSTRDRGNEK. The CDR3 as a whole reads CASSTRDRGNEKLFF.